This entry features one TCR beta chain sequence. Per the original data handling: Reference gene primer amplification yielded estimated nucleated cell counts. Measured with immunoSEQ multiplex PCR; TCRdb has only the in-frame clones, and not every one. V, J and clone size were drawn from that table, and D and trimming were deduced from the DNA. The sample holds 150,000 or so clones; approximately 91% are singletons and the top ten take approximately 2%. This specimen comes from a study of blood T cell repertoires in COVID-19. For the study at large: Acute and convalescent COVID-19 specimens originated in the United States, Italy and Spain. The cDNA or gDNA used as material had been derived from T cells, B-cell-depleted T cells, or PBMCs.

The sample was peripheral blood. The receptor was isolated from a man between 18 and 35 years old with acute or convalescent COVID-19.

CDR3 amino acids: CASSLIAAQETQYF. The CDR3 bases are TGTGCCAGCAGCCTAATAGCGGCCCAAGAGACCCAGTACTTC. The chain uses TRBV5-6 and TRBJ2-5; possible D gene TRBD2, 6 bases. This CDR3 has 14 residues. Trimming removed 4 bases from V and 1 base from J, with 11 bases in between. Germline V lookup: CDR1 SGHDT, CDR2 YYEEEE.